The rows below give T cell receptor beta chains drawn from one sample of a study of CD8+ T cells in alopecia areata. Libraries were prepared by immunoSEQ multiplex PCR; TCRdb keeps only in-frame clonotypes and omits some of them. The table has 150,000 to 200,000 clones, around 60% seen once. The material was CD4+ T cells sorted from blood, obtained between weeks 49 and 50, from a patient treated with tofacitinib. The source is a human donor with alopecia areata. CDR3s include the opening cysteine and the closing phenylalanine or tryptophan. D genes are given only for firm matches. Size is stated for part of the rows, as once, few or many counts, or as a class when the clone is expanded.

v_call	clone_size	d_call	j_call	cdr3_nt	cdr3_aa
TRBV2	NA	NA	TRBJ2-1	TGTGCCAGCAGCGTCATAGTTGAGCAGTTCTTC	CASSVIVEQFF
TRBV18	NA	TRBD1	TRBJ2-5	TGTGCCAGCTCACCACCCGGACAGGTAGAGACCCAGTACTTC	CASSPPGQVETQYF
TRBV30	once	TRBD1	TRBJ1-5	TGTGCCTGGGGCTGGGGACAGGCCGATCAGCCCCAGCATTTT	CAWGWGQADQPQHF
TRBV29-1	few	NA	TRBJ1-2	TGCAGCGTTGATAATACTCTCGCCGATGGCTACACCTTC	CSVDNTLADGYTF
TRBV30	NA	NA	TRBJ1-1	TGTGCCTGGAGTGTACCCGACAGGACCGCTGAAGCTTTCTTT	CAWSVPDRTAEAFF
TRBV5-4	NA	NA	TRBJ1-2	TGTGCCAGCAGCCAGGGTGTGCGTGGCTACACCTTC	CASSQGVRGYTF
TRBV5-1	NA	TRBD1	TRBJ2-7	TGCGCCAGCAGCACGGGACAGGGGGCCCACGAGCAGTACTTC	CASSTGQGAHEQYF
TRBV5-1	NA	NA	TRBJ2-1	TGCGCCAGCAGATATGCGAATGAGCAGTTCTTC	CASRYANEQFF
TRBV18	NA	NA	TRBJ2-6	TGTGCCAGCTCAGTGACAGAGGCTGGGGCCAACGTCCTGACTTTC	CASSVTEAGANVLTF
TRBV2	NA	TRBD1	TRBJ1-6	TGTGCCAGCAGTTCACAGGGGTTAGGTTCGCCCCTCCACTTT	CASSSQGLGSPLHF
TRBV4-3	NA	TRBD1	TRBJ1-1	TGCGCCAGCAGCCCTGGACAGGGTAGGGGAGCTTTCTTT	CASSPGQGRGAFF
TRBV7-2	once	TRBD1	TRBJ2-7	TGTGCCAGCAGCCCAGTGACAGGGGGAGACGAGCAGTACTTC	CASSPVTGGDEQYF
TRBV2	NA	NA	TRBJ1-2	TGTGCCAGCAGGTTGGGCCCGGGGTATGGCTACACCTTC	CASRLGPGYGYTF
TRBV13	NA	TRBD1	TRBJ1-2	TGTGCCAGCAGCCCTGGGACAGGGATGGGCTATGGCTACACCTTC	CASSPGTGMGYGYTF
TRBV30	NA	NA	TRBJ2-5	TGTGCCTGGAGTAGATGGGGGGTAGAGACCCAGTACTTC	CAWSRWGVETQYF
TRBV2	NA	TRBD1	TRBJ1-2	TGTGCCAGCAGCACAGGGGGAAACTATGGCTACACCTTC	CASSTGGNYGYTF
TRBV7-3	NA	TRBD1	TRBJ2-7	TGTGCCAGCAGCTCCGACAGGGGCTACGAGCAGTACTTC	CASSSDRGYEQYF
TRBV30	NA	NA	TRBJ1-2	TGTGCCTGGAGTGTCAACAGTCGCAGATATGGCTACACCTTC	CAWSVNSRRYGYTF
TRBV27	NA	NA	TRBJ1-4	TGTGCCAGCAGTTTACGGTCTACTCAAAAACTGTTTTTT	CASSLRSTQKLFF
TRBV5-1	NA	NA	TRBJ1-1	TGCGCCAGCAGAGGGCTCGGGGAAACTGAAGCTTTCTTT	CASRGLGETEAFF
TRBV29-1	NA	TRBD2	TRBJ2-1	TGCAGCGTTGATATAGCGGGGGTATACAATGAGCAGTTCTTC	CSVDIAGVYNEQFF
TRBV7-2	few	NA	TRBJ2-3	TGTGCCAGCAGCCCCTCCTCAGCGAGTGGAGATACGCAGTATTTT	CASSPSSASGDTQYF
TRBV27	once	TRBD1	TRBJ2-6	TGTGCAGCCGGGGCCGGGACAGGGGAAGACTCTGGGGCCAACGTCCTGACTTTC	CAAGAGTGEDSGANVLTF
TRBV9	NA	TRBD1	TRBJ1-2	TGTGCCAGCAGCGCAGCCGGGACAGGGAGTTCTGGCTACACCTTC	CASSAAGTGSSGYTF
TRBV7-2	NA	NA	TRBJ2-6	TGTGCCAGCAGCGTCGGACAGGCCAACGTCCTGACTTTC	CASSVGQANVLTF
TRBV10-3	few	NA	TRBJ2-2	TGTGCCATCAGTGATGTGGGGGCTGGTAACACCGGGGAGCTGTTTTTT	CAISDVGAGNTGELFF
TRBV27	NA	TRBD1	TRBJ1-2	TGTGCCAGCAGTTCGACAGGGTGGGGGGACTATGGCTACACCTTC	CASSSTGWGDYGYTF
TRBV29-1	NA	TRBD1	TRBJ1-5	TGCAGCGTTGAGACAGGGAATAGCAATCAGCCCCAGCATTTT	CSVETGNSNQPQHF